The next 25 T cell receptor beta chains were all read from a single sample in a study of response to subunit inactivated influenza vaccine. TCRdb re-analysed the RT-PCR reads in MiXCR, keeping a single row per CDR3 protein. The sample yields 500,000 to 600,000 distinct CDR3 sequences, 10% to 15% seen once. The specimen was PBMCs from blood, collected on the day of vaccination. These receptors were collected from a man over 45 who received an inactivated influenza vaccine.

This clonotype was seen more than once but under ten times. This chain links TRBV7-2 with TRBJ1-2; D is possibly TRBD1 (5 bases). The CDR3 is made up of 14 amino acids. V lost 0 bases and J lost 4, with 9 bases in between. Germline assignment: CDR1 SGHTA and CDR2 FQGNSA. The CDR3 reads CASSLAETAYGYTF. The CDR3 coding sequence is TGTGCCAGCAGCTTAGCGGAGACAGCCTATGGCTACACCTTC.

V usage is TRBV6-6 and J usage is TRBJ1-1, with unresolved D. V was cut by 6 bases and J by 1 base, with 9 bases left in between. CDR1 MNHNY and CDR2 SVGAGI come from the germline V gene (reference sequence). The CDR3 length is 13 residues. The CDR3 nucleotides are TGTGCCAGCAGGACTATAAAGAACACTGAAGCTTTCTTT. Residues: CASRTIKNTEAFF.

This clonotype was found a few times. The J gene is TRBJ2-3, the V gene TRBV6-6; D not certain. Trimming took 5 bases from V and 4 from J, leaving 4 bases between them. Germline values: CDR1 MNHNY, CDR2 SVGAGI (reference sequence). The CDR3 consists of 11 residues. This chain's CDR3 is CASSHPDTQYF. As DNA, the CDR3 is TGTGCCAGCAGTCACCCAGATACGCAGTATTTT.

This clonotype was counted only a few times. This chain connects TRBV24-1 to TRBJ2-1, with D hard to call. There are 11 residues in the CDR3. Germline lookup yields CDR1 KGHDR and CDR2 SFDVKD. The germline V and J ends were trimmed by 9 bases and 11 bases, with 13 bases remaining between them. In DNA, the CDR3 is TGTGCCACCCTTGACGGTGGGCAGCAGTTCTTC. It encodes CATLDGGQQFF.

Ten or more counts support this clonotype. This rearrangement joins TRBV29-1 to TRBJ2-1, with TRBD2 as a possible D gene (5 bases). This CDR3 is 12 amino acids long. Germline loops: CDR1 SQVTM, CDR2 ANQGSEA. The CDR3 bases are TGCAGTAGTACGGGATCATACAATGAGCAGTTCTTC. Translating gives CSSTGSYNEQFF.

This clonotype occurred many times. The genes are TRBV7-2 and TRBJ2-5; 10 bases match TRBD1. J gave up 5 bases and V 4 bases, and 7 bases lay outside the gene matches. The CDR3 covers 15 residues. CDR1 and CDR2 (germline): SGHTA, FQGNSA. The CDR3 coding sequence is TGTGCCAGCAGCTCCCGGGACAGGGGTGTGGAGACCCAGTACTTC. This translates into CASSSRDRGVETQYF. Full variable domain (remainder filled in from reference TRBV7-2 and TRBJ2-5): GAGVSQSPSNKVTEKGKDVELRCDPISGHTALYWYRQSLGQGLEFLIYFQGNSAPDKSGLPSDRFSAERTGGSVSTLTIQRTQQEDSAVYLCASSSRDRGVETQYFGPGTRLLVL.

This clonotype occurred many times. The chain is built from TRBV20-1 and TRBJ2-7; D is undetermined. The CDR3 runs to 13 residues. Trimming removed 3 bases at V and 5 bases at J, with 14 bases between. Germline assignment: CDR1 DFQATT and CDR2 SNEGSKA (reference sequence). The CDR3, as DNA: TGCAGTGCTAGTCTTCCACTATCCAACGAGCAGTACTTC. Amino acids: CSASLPLSNEQYF.

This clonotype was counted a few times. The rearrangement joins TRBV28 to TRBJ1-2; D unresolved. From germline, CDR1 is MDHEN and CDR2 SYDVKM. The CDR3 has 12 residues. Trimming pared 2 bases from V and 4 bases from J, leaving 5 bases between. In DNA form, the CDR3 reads TGTGCCAGCAGTTTAACATCCTATGGCTACACCTTC. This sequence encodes CASSLTSYGYTF.

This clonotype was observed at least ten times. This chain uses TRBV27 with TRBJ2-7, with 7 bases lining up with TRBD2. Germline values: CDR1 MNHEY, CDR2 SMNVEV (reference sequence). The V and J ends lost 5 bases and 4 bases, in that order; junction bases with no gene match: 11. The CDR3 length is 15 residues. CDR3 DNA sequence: TGTGCCAGCAGTACGGGGGGAACGGCCCGTTACGAGCAGTACTTC. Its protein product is CASSTGGTARYEQYF.

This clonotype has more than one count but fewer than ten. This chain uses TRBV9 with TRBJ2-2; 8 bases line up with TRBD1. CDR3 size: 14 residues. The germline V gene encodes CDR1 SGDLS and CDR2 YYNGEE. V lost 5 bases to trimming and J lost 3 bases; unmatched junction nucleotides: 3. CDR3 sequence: CASRDRDDTGELFF. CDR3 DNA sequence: TGTGCCAGCAGGGACAGGGACGACACCGGGGAGCTGTTTTTT.

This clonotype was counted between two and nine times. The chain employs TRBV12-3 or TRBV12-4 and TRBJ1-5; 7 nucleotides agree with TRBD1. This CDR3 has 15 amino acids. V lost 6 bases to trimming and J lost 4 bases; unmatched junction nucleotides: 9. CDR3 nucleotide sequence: TGTGCCAGCAGCCTAGGGCAGGGGGTGAATCAGCCCCAGCATTTT. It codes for CASSLGQGVNQPQHF.

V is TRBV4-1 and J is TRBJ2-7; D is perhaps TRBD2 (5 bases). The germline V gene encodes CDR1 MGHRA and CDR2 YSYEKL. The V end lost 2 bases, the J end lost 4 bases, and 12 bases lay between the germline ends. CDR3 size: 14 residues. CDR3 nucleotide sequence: TGCGCCAGCAGCCAACTGGACGGGGAGTACGAGCAGTACTTC. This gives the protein CASSQLDGEYEQYF.

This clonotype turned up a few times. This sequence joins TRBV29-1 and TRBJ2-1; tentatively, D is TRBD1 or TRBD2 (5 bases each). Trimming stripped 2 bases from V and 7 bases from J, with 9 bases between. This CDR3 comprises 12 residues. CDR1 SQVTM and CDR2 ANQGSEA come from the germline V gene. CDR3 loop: CSVEIWGNEQFF. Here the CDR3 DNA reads TGCAGCGTTGAAATTTGGGGGAATGAGCAGTTCTTC.

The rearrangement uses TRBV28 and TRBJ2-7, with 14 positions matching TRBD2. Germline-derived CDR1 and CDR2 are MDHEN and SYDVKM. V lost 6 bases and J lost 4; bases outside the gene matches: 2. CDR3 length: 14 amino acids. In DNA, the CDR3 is TGTGCCAGCAGGGGGACTAGCGGGGGTTACGAGCAGTACTTC. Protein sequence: CASRGTSGGYEQYF.

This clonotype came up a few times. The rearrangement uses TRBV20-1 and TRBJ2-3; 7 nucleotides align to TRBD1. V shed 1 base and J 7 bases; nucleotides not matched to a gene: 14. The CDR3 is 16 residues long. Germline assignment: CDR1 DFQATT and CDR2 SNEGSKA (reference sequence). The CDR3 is CSARARTGVGANTQYF. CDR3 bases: TGCAGTGCTAGAGCCCGAACAGGGGTTGGGGCGAATACGCAGTATTTT.

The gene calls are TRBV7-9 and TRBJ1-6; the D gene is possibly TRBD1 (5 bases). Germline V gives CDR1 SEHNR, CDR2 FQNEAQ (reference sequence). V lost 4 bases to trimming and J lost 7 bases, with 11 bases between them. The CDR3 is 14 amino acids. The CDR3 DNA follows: TGTGCCAGCAGCTGGGGGGACTTCAATTCACCCCTCCACTTT. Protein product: CASSWGDFNSPLHF.

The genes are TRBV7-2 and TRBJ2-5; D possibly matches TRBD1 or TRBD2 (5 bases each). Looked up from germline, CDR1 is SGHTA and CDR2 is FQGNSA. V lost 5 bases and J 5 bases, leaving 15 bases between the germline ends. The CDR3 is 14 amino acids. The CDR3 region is CASSRGRSMETQYF. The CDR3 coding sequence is TGTGCCAGCAGCCGGGGACGGTCAATGGAGACCCAGTACTTC.

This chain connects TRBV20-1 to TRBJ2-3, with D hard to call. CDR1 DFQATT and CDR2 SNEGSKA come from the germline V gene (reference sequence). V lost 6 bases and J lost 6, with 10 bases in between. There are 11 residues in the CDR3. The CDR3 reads CSAHGEDTQYF. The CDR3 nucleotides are TGCAGTGCACACGGCGAGGATACGCAGTATTTT.

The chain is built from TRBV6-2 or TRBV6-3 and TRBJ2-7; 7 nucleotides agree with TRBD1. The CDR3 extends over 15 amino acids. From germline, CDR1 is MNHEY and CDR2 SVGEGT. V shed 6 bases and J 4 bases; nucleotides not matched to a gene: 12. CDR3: CASSLIRDRTYEQYF. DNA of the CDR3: TGTGCCAGCAGCCTCATCCGGGACAGAACTTACGAGCAGTACTTC.

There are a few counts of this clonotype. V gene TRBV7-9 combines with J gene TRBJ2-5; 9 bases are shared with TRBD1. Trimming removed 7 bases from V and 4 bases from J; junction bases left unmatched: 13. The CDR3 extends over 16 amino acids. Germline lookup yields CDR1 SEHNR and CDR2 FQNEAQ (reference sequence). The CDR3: CASTIVGTGGRETQYF. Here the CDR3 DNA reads TGTGCCAGCACCATAGTGGGCACAGGGGGCAGAGAGACCCAGTACTTC.

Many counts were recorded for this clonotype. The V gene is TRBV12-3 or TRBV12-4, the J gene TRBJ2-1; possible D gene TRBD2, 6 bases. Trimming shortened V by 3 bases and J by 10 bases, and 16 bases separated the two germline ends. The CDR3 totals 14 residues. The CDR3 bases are TGTGCCAGCAGTTTTGGAGCGCTAGCGCCAGAGCAGTTCTTC. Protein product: CASSFGALAPEQFF.

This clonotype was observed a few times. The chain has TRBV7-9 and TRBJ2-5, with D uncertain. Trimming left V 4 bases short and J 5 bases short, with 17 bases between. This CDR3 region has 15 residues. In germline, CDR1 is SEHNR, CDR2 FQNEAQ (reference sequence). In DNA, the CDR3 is TGTGCCAGCAGCTCCATAGACCGTTCCCAGGAGACCCAGTACTTC. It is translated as CASSSIDRSQETQYF.

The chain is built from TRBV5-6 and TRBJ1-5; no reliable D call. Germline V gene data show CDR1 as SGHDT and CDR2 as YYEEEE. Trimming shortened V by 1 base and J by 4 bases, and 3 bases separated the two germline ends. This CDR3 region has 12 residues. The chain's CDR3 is CASSLFNQPQHF. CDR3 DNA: TGTGCCAGCAGCTTGTTTAATCAGCCCCAGCATTTT.

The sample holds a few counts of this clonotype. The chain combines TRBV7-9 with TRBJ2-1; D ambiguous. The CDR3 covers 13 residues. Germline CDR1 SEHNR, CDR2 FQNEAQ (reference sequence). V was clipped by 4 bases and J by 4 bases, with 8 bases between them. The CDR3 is CASSSPPYNEQFF. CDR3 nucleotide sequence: TGTGCCAGCAGCTCCCCCCCTTACAATGAGCAGTTCTTC.

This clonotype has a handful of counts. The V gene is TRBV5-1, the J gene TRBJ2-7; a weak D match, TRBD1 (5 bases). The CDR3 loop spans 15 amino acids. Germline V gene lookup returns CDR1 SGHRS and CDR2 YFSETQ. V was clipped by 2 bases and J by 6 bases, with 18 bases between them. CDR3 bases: TGCGCCAGCAGCTTAGAACGGACATCCCACGGCGAGCAGTACTTC. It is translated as CASSLERTSHGEQYF.